The 20 T cell receptor beta chains presented below share a single source sample, sequenced in a study of cytomegalovirus exposure and HLA in healthy donors. The PCR was carried out with 60 Vbeta primers and 13 Jbeta primers. Profiling relied on immunoSEQ multiplex PCR, and the TCRdb table lists in-frame clones only, not all of them. Of 50,000 to 60,000 clones in the sample, 65% to 85% were seen once. The source material was PBMCs. Receptors were obtained from a man between 18 and 29 years old in good health and CMV-seronegative.

The chain employs TRBV29-1 and TRBJ2-7, with 8 bases fitting TRBD1. V lost 7 bases and J lost 5; bases outside the gene matches: 7. Germline V gene lookup returns CDR1 SQVTM and CDR2 ANQGSEA. The CDR3 extends over 12 amino acids. CDR3 sequence reads: CSAQQGVNEQYF. The CDR3 DNA reads as TGCAGCGCTCAACAGGGGGTTAACGAGCAGTACTTC.

The chain has TRBV30 and TRBJ1-1, with D unclear. Germline V gene data show CDR1 as GTSNPN and CDR2 as SVGIG (reference sequence). This CDR3 is 14 amino acids long. Between the trimmed V and J ends, which lost 0 bases and 1 base, there was a span of 9 bases. The chain's CDR3 is CAWSVGHRNTEAFF. In nucleotides, the CDR3 is TGTGCCTGGAGTGTCGGCCACAGGAACACTGAAGCTTTCTTT. The full variable domain, completed using reference TRBV30 and TRBJ1-1, is SQTIHQWPATLVQPVGSPLSLECTVEGTSNPNLYWYRQAAGRGLQLLFYSVGIGQISSEVPQNLSASRPQDRQFILSSKKLLLSDSGFYLCAWSVGHRNTEAFFGQGTRLTVV.

The rearrangement links TRBV9 to TRBJ1-1; 7 positions match TRBD1. From germline, CDR1 is SGDLS and CDR2 YYNGEE. The CDR3 length is 14 residues. J lost 2 bases, V lost 3 bases, and 4 bases had no gene match. The DNA of the CDR3 is TGTGCCAGCAGCGAGGGGACAGTCAACACTGAAGCTTTCTTT. Translated, it gives CASSEGTVNTEAFF. The full variable domain, rest sourced from reference TRBV9 and TRBJ1-1, is DSGVTQTPKHLITATGQRVTLRCSPRSGDLSVYWYQQSLDQGLQFLIQYYNGEERAKGNILERFSAQQFPDLHSELNLSSLELGDSALYFCASSEGTVNTEAFFGQGTRLTVV.

The rearrangement uses TRBV29-1 and TRBJ2-1; 12 nucleotides match TRBD2. The CDR3 is 16 residues long. The V gene end was trimmed by 0 bases and the J gene end by 6 bases; junction bases not matched to a gene: 6. Germline CDR1 is SQVTM and CDR2 is ANQGSEA. The CDR3 DNA is TGCAGCGTTGAAGACTCTCTAGCGGGAGGGCTCAATGAGCAGTTCTTC. Translating gives CSVEDSLAGGLNEQFF.

Regarding this clone: At the DNA level, this CDR3 is encoded by other sequences in the same sample as well. The chain employs TRBV6-5 and TRBJ1-2; possibly TRBD1 for D (5 bases). CDR1 and CDR2 (germline): MNHEY, SVGAGI. The CDR3 is 13 amino acids. The V gene lost 4 bases and the J gene lost 5 bases, with 11 bases spanning the gap. The CDR3 sequence is CASSSTGQYGYTF. The CDR3 nucleotides are TGTGCCAGCAGTTCCACAGGCCAATATGGCTACACCTTC.

The V call is TRBV6-5, the J call TRBJ1-1; TRBD1 is a possible D gene (5 bases). Germline V gene lookup returns CDR1 MNHEY and CDR2 SVGAGI. This CDR3 is built from 13 residues. Trimming left V 4 bases short and J 1 base short, with 7 bases between. The CDR3 region has the DNA TGTGCCAGCAGTTCTAGGGGGAACACTGAAGCTTTCTTT. Translating it yields CASSSRGNTEAFF.

Only one count was recorded for this clone. The chain links TRBV7-6 to TRBJ1-5, with D possibly TRBD1 on 6 matching bases. CDR1 SGHVS and CDR2 FNYEAQ come from the germline V gene. V was trimmed by 2 bases and J by 6 bases, leaving 11 bases between them. This CDR3 has 14 residues. The CDR3 loop is CASSLSGRGQPQHF. CDR3 DNA sequence: TGTGCCAGCAGCTTATCTGGCAGGGGTCAGCCCCAGCATTTT.

Only one count was recorded for this clone. The chain carries TRBV7-2 and TRBJ2-5; D unclear. CDR3 length: 11 amino acids. Trimming stripped 5 bases from V and 5 bases from J, with 6 bases between. Germline lookup yields CDR1 SGHTA and CDR2 FQGNSA. Here the CDR3 reads CASSRAETQYF. The CDR3 coding sequence is TGTGCCAGCAGCCGCGCGGAGACCCAGTACTTC.

The chain combines TRBV28 with TRBJ2-3, with TRBD1 as a possible D gene (6 bases). There are 14 residues in the CDR3. Trimming pared 6 bases from V and 3 bases from J, leaving 13 bases between. From germline, CDR1 is MDHEN and CDR2 SYDVKM. The CDR3 reads CASRLDRITDTQYF. In DNA, the CDR3 is TGTGCCAGCAGACTGGACAGAATAACAGATACGCAGTATTTT. The full variable domain, its missing parts supplied by reference TRBV28 and TRBJ2-3, is DVKVTQSSRYLVKRTGEKVFLECVQDMDHENMFWYRQDPGLGLRLIYFSYDVKMKEKGDIPEGYSVSREKKERFSLILESASTNQTSMYLCASRLDRITDTQYFGPGTRLTVL.

V usage is TRBV27 and J usage is TRBJ1-2; the D gene is possibly TRBD1 (5 bases). The CDR3 sequence is 13 residues long. V was pared by 7 bases and J by 6 bases, with 15 bases between. The germline V gene encodes CDR1 MNHEY and CDR2 SMNVEV (reference sequence). This CDR3 is CASTRGGKDGYTF. DNA of the CDR3: TGTGCCAGCACCCGGGGGGGAAAAGATGGCTACACCTTC.

J is TRBJ2-5 and V is TRBV6-1; maybe TRBD2 (5 bases). This CDR3 comprises 12 residues. V was cut by 3 bases and J by 5 bases, with 7 bases left in between. Germline CDR1 MNHNS, CDR2 SASEGT. The CDR3, as DNA: TGTGCCAGCAGTGAGAGGGTCGAGACCCAGTACTTC. Its protein product is CASSERVETQYF.

As for this clone: This CDR3 is also generated by other DNA sequences in the sample. This chain connects TRBV28 to TRBJ2-3; 15 nucleotides align to TRBD2. This CDR3 region has 16 residues. J lost 5 bases, V lost 6 bases, and 6 bases had no gene match. Germline assignment: CDR1 MDHEN and CDR2 SYDVKM. The DNA of the CDR3 is TGTGCCAGCAGCAGACTGGGACTAGCGGGGGGAGATACGCAGTATTTT. This translates into CASSRLGLAGGDTQYF.

The chain combines TRBV7-9 with TRBJ2-5; TRBD2 matches at 15 bases. Germline assignment: CDR1 SEHNR and CDR2 FQNEAQ (reference sequence). Losses at the gene ends were 4 bases for V and 5 bases for J; bases not matched to a gene: 5. This CDR3 spans 16 amino acids. This CDR3 reads CASSSWTSGRAETQYF. CDR3 DNA sequence: TGTGCCAGCAGCTCCTGGACTAGCGGGAGGGCGGAGACCCAGTACTTC.

The chain has TRBV15 and TRBJ2-7; 7 nucleotides match TRBD1. The V gene's germline CDR1 is LNHNV and CDR2 YYDKDF (reference sequence). The CDR3 consists of 13 residues. The V gene end was trimmed by 5 bases and the J gene end by 1 base; junction bases not matched to a gene: 2. The CDR3 is CATSVGQSYEQYF. The CDR3 DNA is TGTGCCACCAGCGTGGGACAGTCCTACGAGCAGTACTTC.

The genes are TRBV7-8 and TRBJ2-3, with TRBD2 identical over 7 bases. The CDR3 contains 14 residues. Losses at the gene ends were 5 bases for V and 2 bases for J; bases not matched to a gene: 4. CDR1 is SGHVS and CDR2 is FQNEAQ in the germline V gene. The CDR3 nucleotides are TGTGCCAGCAGCCCCACTAGCGCCACAGATACGCAGTATTTT. Its protein product is CASSPTSATDTQYF.

This sequence joins TRBV6-1 and TRBJ2-1; 10 nucleotides align to TRBD1. Germline CDR1 reads MNHNS; CDR2 reads SASEGT. The CDR3 is 14 residues long. Trimming removed 8 bases from V and 4 bases from J; junction bases left unmatched: 5. CDR3: CASCRDRGYNEQFF. The CDR3 DNA is TGTGCCAGCTGCCGGGACAGGGGATACAATGAGCAGTTCTTC.

This clone was detected a few times. This chain connects TRBV27 to TRBJ1-1; D remains ambiguous. The length of the CDR3 is 13 residues. V was clipped by 6 bases and J by 4 bases, with 12 bases between them. Germline V CDR1 and CDR2: MNHEY, SMNVEV (reference sequence). The CDR3 sequence: CASSRSSGTEAFF. The CDR3 nucleotides read TGTGCCAGCAGCCGCAGTAGCGGCACTGAAGCTTTCTTT.

CDR3 nucleotides: TGTGCCATTCTGCAGCCGGGCGGGAATGAGCAGTTCTTC. Translated: CAILQPGGNEQFF. The V and J genes are TRBV19 and TRBJ2-1, with D perhaps TRBD2 (5 bases). V shed 10 bases and J shed 7 bases, with 17 bases lying between them. The CDR3 has 13 amino acids. CDR1 is LNHDA, CDR2 SQIVND, per germline (reference sequence).

J is TRBJ2-1 and V is TRBV25-1; D unresolved. Per germline, CDR1 MGHDK and CDR2 SYGVNS. Trimming took 2 bases from V and 4 from J, leaving 9 bases between them. The CDR3 is made up of 14 amino acids. The CDR3 DNA follows: TGTGCCAGCAGTGAAGGTCTTCTATACAATGAGCAGTTCTTC. Translated: CASSEGLLYNEQFF.

The chain couples TRBV7-8 to TRBJ2-5; D possibly corresponds to TRBD1 (5 bases). Trimming left V 10 bases short and J 3 bases short, with 30 bases between. The germline CDR1 and CDR2 sequences are SGHVS and FQNEAQ. There are 18 residues in the CDR3. As DNA, the CDR3 is TGTGCCACCACGATCCGCCACGTCGTAGACAGACGCAAAGAGACCCAGTACTTC. This encodes CATTIRHVVDRRKETQYF.